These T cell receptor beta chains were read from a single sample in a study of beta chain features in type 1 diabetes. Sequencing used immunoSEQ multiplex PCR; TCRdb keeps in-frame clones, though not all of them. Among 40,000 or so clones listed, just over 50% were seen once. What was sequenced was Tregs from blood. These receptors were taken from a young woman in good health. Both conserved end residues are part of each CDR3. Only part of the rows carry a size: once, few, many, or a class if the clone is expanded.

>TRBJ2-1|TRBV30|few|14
CAWRIAGAGNEQFF
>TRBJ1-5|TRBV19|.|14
CASSAVGGSQPQHF
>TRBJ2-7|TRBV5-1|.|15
CASSFTSDYSYEQYF
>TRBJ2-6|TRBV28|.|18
CASGSPPGAPTGANVLTF
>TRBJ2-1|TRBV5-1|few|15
CASSFGEPNYNEQFF
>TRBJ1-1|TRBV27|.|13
CASSRQGRTEAFF
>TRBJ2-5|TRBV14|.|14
CASRGRDSQETQYF
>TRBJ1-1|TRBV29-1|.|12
CSVRGAYTEAFF
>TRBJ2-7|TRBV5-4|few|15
CASLIRQGRTYEQYF
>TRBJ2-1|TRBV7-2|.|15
CASSLMSGASREQFF
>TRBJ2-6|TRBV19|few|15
CASRRVSSGANVLTF
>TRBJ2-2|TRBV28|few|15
CASRGTGKDTGELFF
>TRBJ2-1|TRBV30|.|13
CAFDGLSYNEQFF
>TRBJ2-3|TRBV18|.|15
CASSPRDSLLNTQYF
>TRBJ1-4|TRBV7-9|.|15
CASSVRQGTGEKLFF
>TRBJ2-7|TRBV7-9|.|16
CASSTLWTSAMYEQYF
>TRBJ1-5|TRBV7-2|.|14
CASSPGSYNQPQHF
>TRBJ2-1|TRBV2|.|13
CASSLETYNEQFF
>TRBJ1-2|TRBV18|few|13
CASSPRQREGYTF
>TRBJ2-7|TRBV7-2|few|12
CASSPVGGEEYF
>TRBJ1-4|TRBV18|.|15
CASSRAGTGGEKLFF
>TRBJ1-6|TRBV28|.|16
CASSSPQPGHNSPLHF